Shown below are 18 T cell receptor beta chains from a single sample sequenced in a study. TCRdb recomputed calls from the RT-PCR reads with MiXCR, one row per CDR3 protein. In the table there are hundreds of thousands of distinct CDR3 sequences, 12% to 15% of which are singletons. Specimen: memory CD4+ T cells from blood. These receptor sequences come from a female donor in good health, serving as a healthy control.

This clonotype came up many times. The V gene is TRBV7-2, the J gene TRBJ2-5, with D perhaps assigned TRBD1 or TRBD2 (6 bases each). Trimming took off 1 base at V and 5 bases at J, with 14 bases between the two ends. CDR3 size: 15 residues. CDR1 is SGHTA and CDR2 is FQGNSA in the germline V gene. The CDR3 spells CASSLDGRGRETQYF. As DNA, the CDR3 is TGTGCCAGCAGCTTAGATGGCCGGGGGCGGGAGACCCAGTACTTC. Complete variable domain (other parts from reference TRBV7-2 and TRBJ2-5): GAGVSQSPSNKVTEKGKDVELRCDPISGHTALYWYRQSLGQGLEFLIYFQGNSAPDKSGLPSDRFSAERTGGSVSTLTIQRTQQEDSAVYLCASSLDGRGRETQYFGPGTRLLVL.

V is TRBV4-3 and J is TRBJ2-2; possibly TRBD1 for D (6 bases). The CDR3 runs 23 residues. Trimming took off 2 bases at V and 6 bases at J, with 37 bases between the two ends. Germline CDR1 LGHNA, CDR2 YSLEER. CDR3 coding DNA: TGCGCCAGCAGCCAAAAATTCCCTACCGGTTTCAGGGGTCGCGGACCCGTCGCCGGGGAGCTGTTTTTT. This codes for CASSQKFPTGFRGRGPVAGELFF.

This clonotype has only one observation. The chain carries TRBV6-2 or TRBV6-3 and TRBJ2-3; D not resolved. The CDR3 runs to 13 residues. Trimming pared 11 bases from V and 1 base from J, leaving 13 bases between. CDR1 is MNHEY, CDR2 SVGEGT, per germline. The DNA of the CDR3 is TGTGCCGGTCTTCTATCTTGCACAGATACGCAGTATTTT. Its protein product is CAGLLSCTDTQYF.

The CDR3 loop is CASSSGYPVGPLHF. The CDR3 region has the DNA TGTGCCAGCAGTTCGGGGTACCCTGTTGGACCCCTCCACTTT. The V gene is TRBV6-5, the J gene TRBJ1-6, with D hard to call. In germline, CDR1 is MNHEY, CDR2 SVGAGI. V was cut by 4 bases and J by 12 bases, with 16 bases left in between. The CDR3 spans 14 residues.

The chain is built from TRBV12-5 and TRBJ2-2, with 7 bases fitting TRBD2. The V gene's germline CDR1 is LGHNT and CDR2 FRNRAP. This CDR3 spans 15 amino acids. Germline trimming cut 0 bases from V and 5 bases from J; bases unmatched to any gene: 3. DNA of the CDR3: TGTGCTAGTGGTTTGGTAAGCGGGGATACCGGGGAGCTGTTTTTT. It specifies CASGLVSGDTGELFF.

This clonotype was seen only a few times. CDR3 sequence reads: CATTQTGISNQPQHF. DNA for the CDR3: TGTGCCACCACTCAGACAGGGATTAGCAATCAGCCCCAGCATTTT. This chain connects TRBV12-3 or TRBV12-4 to TRBJ1-5; TRBD1 matches 7 bases. The CDR3 has 15 residues. With 10 bases clipped from V and 0 bases from J, the junction kept 9 bases outside the gene matches.

The table lists this clonotype with many counts. This rearrangement joins TRBV7-2 to TRBJ2-2; D might be TRBD2 (5 bases). CDR3 size: 13 residues. V shed 5 bases and J shed 7 bases, with 11 bases lying between them. Germline V gene lookup returns CDR1 SGHTA and CDR2 FQGNSA. CDR3 sequence reads: CASSPGLGGELFF. CDR3 nucleotides: TGTGCCAGCAGCCCAGGACTGGGCGGGGAGCTGTTTTTT.

The chain joins TRBV7-8 to TRBJ2-1; a possible D gene is TRBD2 (5 bases). Germline CDR1 is SGHVS and CDR2 is FQNEAQ. V was pared by 5 bases and J by 4 bases, with 21 bases between. The CDR3 sequence is 17 residues long. CDR3 bases: TGTGCCAGCAGCCCCCCGAGGAGGATCAAACCTTACAATGAGCAGTTCTTC. Protein: CASSPPRRIKPYNEQFF.

This clonotype was observed many times. V gene TRBV7-9 combines with J gene TRBJ1-2; no firm D call. The CDR3 contains 11 residues. Germline CDR1 SEHNR, CDR2 FQNEAQ (reference sequence). Deletions cut 5 bases from V and 7 bases from J, with 8 bases between. CDR3 amino acids: CASSVGPGYTF. For the CDR3, the DNA is TGTGCCAGCAGCGTAGGACCTGGCTACACCTTC. Filled out from reference TRBV7-9 and TRBJ1-2, the complete variable domain reads DTGVSQNPRHKITKRGQNVTFRCDPISEHNRLYWYRQTLGQGPEFLTYFQNEAQLEKSRLLSDRFSAERPKGSFSTLEIQRTEQGDSAMYLCASSVGPGYTFGSGTRLTVV.

This clonotype was detected a few times. V usage is TRBV6-1 and J usage is TRBJ1-6, with a possible D match to TRBD1 (5 bases). V was cut by 8 bases and J by 8 bases, with 13 bases left in between. The CDR3 consists of 13 residues. Germline V gene sequence: CDR1 MNHNS, CDR2 SASEGT. This chain's CDR3 is CASSGTADSPLHF. CDR3 DNA: TGTGCCAGCTCCGGGACCGCGGATTCACCCCTCCACTTT.

CDR3 DNA: TGTGCCACCAGCAGAAAAAGATCCGGGACAGGGGGCTACGAGCAGTACTTC. This encodes CATSRKRSGTGGYEQYF. This rearrangement joins TRBV15 to TRBJ2-7; TRBD1 matches 11 bases. V gave up 2 bases and J gave up 3 bases; unmatched junction bases: 9. The CDR3 runs to 17 residues. Germline CDR1 is LNHNV and CDR2 is YYDKDF (reference sequence).

This clonotype was picked up a small number of times. This rearrangement joins TRBV5-4 to TRBJ2-1, with TRBD1 as a possible D gene (6 bases). Germline V gene lookup returns CDR1 SGHNT and CDR2 YYREEE (reference sequence). CDR3 length equals 14 residues. V was clipped by 2 bases and J by 6 bases, with 12 bases between them. The CDR3 nucleotides are TGTGCCAGCAGCTTCCGGGACACGGTCAATGAGCAGTTCTTC. Its translation is CASSFRDTVNEQFF. The variable domain in full, with the rest retrieved from reference TRBV5-4 and TRBJ2-1, is ETGVTQSPTHLIKTRGQQVTLRCSSQSGHNTVSWYQQALGQGPQFIFQYYREEENGRGNFPPRFSGLQFPNYSSELNVNALELDDSALYLCASSFRDTVNEQFFGPGTRLTVL.

This clonotype has just a few counts. The J gene is TRBJ2-2, the V gene TRBV5-1, with a weak D call TRBD1 (6 bases). The CDR3 is 17 amino acids. V was pared by 1 base and J by 4 bases, with 17 bases between. Germline CDR1 reads SGHRS; CDR2 reads YFSETQ. The CDR3 region has the DNA TGCGCCAGCAGCTTGCGTTCCGTCAGGGGATCCACCGGGGAGCTGTTTTTT. Its protein is CASSLRSVRGSTGELFF.

J is TRBJ2-3 and V is TRBV6-1, with TRBD1 matching over 10 bases. Germline CDR1 reads MNHNS; CDR2 reads SASEGT. The CDR3 consists of 17 residues. V lost 4 bases to trimming and J lost 3 bases; unmatched junction nucleotides: 10. The CDR3 reads CASSGAWTGGLTDTQYF. The CDR3 nucleotides read TGTGCCAGCAGTGGGGCATGGACAGGGGGTTTGACAGATACGCAGTATTTT.

DNA for the CDR3: TGTGCCAGCAGTGAATGGGGGAAGAATCAGCCCCAGCATTTT. This encodes CASSEWGKNQPQHF. The chain employs TRBV6-5 and TRBJ1-5, with D possibly TRBD1 on 5 matching bases. Germline V gives CDR1 MNHEY, CDR2 SVGAGI. Trimming pared 5 bases from V and 4 bases from J, leaving 12 bases between. CDR3 size: 14 residues.

This clonotype occurred many times. This chain links TRBV5-5 with TRBJ1-1; 7 bases agree with TRBD1. CDR1 and CDR2 from the germline V gene are SGHKS and YYEKEE (reference sequence). V trimming: 5 bases; J trimming: 2 bases; junction bases outside the gene matches: 12. The length of the CDR3 is 16 residues. CDR3 in amino acids: CASSTGTGDGNTEAFF. In DNA, the CDR3 is TGTGCCAGCAGTACGGGCACAGGGGACGGAAACACTGAAGCTTTCTTT.

This chain uses TRBV11-2 with TRBJ2-5; 15 nucleotides match TRBD2. Germline-derived CDR1 and CDR2 are SGHAT and FQNNGV. V lost 4 bases, J lost 2 bases, and 8 bases stayed unmatched. The CDR3 runs to 18 residues. The CDR3 here is CASSSGTSGGLGQETQYF. CDR3 sequence (DNA): TGTGCCAGCAGCTCCGGGACTAGCGGGGGGCTAGGGCAAGAGACCCAGTACTTC.

This clonotype was seen ten or more times. Here the CDR3 reads CASSQGGGGLAGYEQYF. CDR3 bases: TGTGCCAGCAGCCAAGGTGGAGGTGGGCTAGCGGGCTACGAGCAGTACTTC. The chain links TRBV4-2 to TRBJ2-7; TRBD2 aligns across 8 bases. J gave up 3 bases and V 1 base, and 11 bases lay outside the gene matches. The CDR3 consists of 17 residues. Germline-derived CDR1 and CDR2 are LGHNA and YNFKEQ.